The 5 T cell receptor beta chains given below trace back to one sample, sequenced in a study of spatial heterogeneity in lung cancer (dated by TCRdb to 2018 to 2020). The time point label corresponds to: sample taken at primary tumor resection. Their target antigens are unknown. The library was made by 5' RACE. The instrument was a NextSeq 500. TCRdb reworked the public reads: Q25 trimming with fastp, MiXCR clone assembly, productive beta chains retained. Identical CDR3 protein sequences are pooled into one entry, listed with their most common genes and DNA. The sample table holds fewer than 4,500 distinct CDR3 sequences, of which 10% to 13% were seen once. Jointly, the top ten make up around 62% of the sample. What the study reported, not specific to this receptor: The tumor nonsynonymous mutation count correlated with the number of expanded alpha and beta TCRs within the tumor.

The sample consisted of lung tumor tissue, taken at surgery. These receptors originate from a male donor with early-stage non-small cell lung cancer.

This clonotype came up a few times. CDR3 sequence reads: CATGSLAGGTDTQYF. The CDR3 DNA follows: TGTGCCACCGGCTCCCTAGCGGGGGGCACAGATACGCAGTATTTT. The J gene is TRBJ2-3, the V gene TRBV10-3; TRBD2 aligns across 10 bases. CDR3 size: 15 residues. Trimming cost V 10 bases and J 1 base; bases outside gene matches: 8. Germline loops: CDR1 ENHRY, CDR2 SYGVKD.

This clonotype is medium-sized by share. The chain has TRBV29-1 and TRBJ2-2; possible D gene TRBD2, 5 bases. Trimming took off 4 bases at V and 0 bases at J, with 18 bases between the two ends. The length of the CDR3 is 17 residues. Germline CDR1 is SQVTM and CDR2 is ANQGSEA. The CDR3 spells CSVVPFGVASNTGELFF. In DNA, the CDR3 is TGCAGCGTTGTCCCTTTTGGGGTAGCGTCGAACACCGGGGAGCTGTTTTTT.

The gene calls are TRBV6-6 and TRBJ1-6, with no clear D. V was pared by 8 bases and J by 12 bases, with 14 bases between. Germline V gene sequence: CDR1 MNHNY, CDR2 SVGAGI (reference sequence). The CDR3 has 12 residues. The CDR3 DNA reads TGTGCCAGCCGTAAAGGCCCGGAACCCCTCCACTTT. As protein: CASRKGPEPLHF.

This sequence joins TRBV5-4 and TRBJ2-2; D is tentatively TRBD1 or TRBD2 (5 bases each). This CDR3 has 16 residues. Per germline, CDR1 SGHNT and CDR2 YYREEE (reference sequence). Trimming stripped 0 bases from V and 1 base from J, with 10 bases between. CDR3: CASSLAGRRNTGELFF. The DNA for the CDR3 is TGTGCCAGCAGCTTGGCGGGACGGCGGAACACCGGGGAGCTGTTTTTT.

The chain joins TRBV10-3 to TRBJ2-2; 11 bases line up with TRBD2. In germline, CDR1 is ENHRY, CDR2 SYGVKD. V gave up 5 bases and J gave up 6 bases; unmatched junction bases: 5. The CDR3 loop spans 15 amino acids. CDR3 DNA sequence: TGTGCCATCAGTAAAACTAGCGGGGGTGCCGGGGAGCTGTTTTTT. Its translation: CAISKTSGGAGELFF.